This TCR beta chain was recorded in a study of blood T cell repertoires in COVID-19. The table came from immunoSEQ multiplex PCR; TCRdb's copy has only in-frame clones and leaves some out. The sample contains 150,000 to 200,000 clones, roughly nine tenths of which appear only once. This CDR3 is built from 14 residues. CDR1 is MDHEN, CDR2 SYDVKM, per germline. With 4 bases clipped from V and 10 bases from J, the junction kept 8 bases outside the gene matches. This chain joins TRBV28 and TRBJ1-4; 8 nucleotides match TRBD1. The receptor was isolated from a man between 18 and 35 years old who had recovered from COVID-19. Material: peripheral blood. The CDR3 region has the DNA TGTGCCAGCAGTTCGGGACAGGATTTAGGAAAACTGTTTTTT. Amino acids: CASSSGQDLGKLFF. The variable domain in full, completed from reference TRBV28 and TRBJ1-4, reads DVKVTQSSRYLVKRTGEKVFLECVQDMDHENMFWYRQDPGLGLRLIYFSYDVKMKEKGDIPEGYSVSREKKERFSLILESASTNQTSMYLCASSSGQDLGKLFFGSGTQLSVL.